The rows below give T cell receptor beta chains drawn from one sample of a study of patients and donors after allogeneic stem cell transplantation. TCRdb independently ran MiXCR on the RT-PCR reads; one entry per CDR3 protein. The sample records 900,000 to 1,000,000 distinct CDR3 sequences, 18% being singletons. Sequences were obtained from blood, either unsorted or a sorted T cell fraction (not recorded which). The origin of the receptors is a human donor who was either an allogeneic HSCT recipient or a stem cell or donor lymphocyte infusion donor (not recorded which). It is not recorded whose cells these are; they may come from a transplant donor. Each CDR3 is given with its conserved first and last residue. The D gene is left open where the match is weak. A row's size may be missing; if present it is once, few, many or a size class.

abundance: -; j_gene: TRBJ2-3; v_gene: TRBV5-1; d_gene: -; CDR3aa: CASSLTQVAGTQYF; CDR3nt: TGCGCCAGCAGCTTGACCCAAGTCGCGGGTACGCAGTATTTT
abundance: few; j_gene: TRBJ2-1; v_gene: TRBV2; d_gene: -; CDR3aa: CASFVPGDGFF; CDR3nt: TGTGCCAGCTTCGTACCGGGCGACGGGTTCTTC
abundance: -; j_gene: TRBJ2-7; v_gene: TRBV20-1; d_gene: TRBD2; CDR3aa: CSARGGLAAYEQYF; CDR3nt: TGCAGTGCTAGAGGGGGACTAGCCGCCTACGAGCAGTACTTC
abundance: -; j_gene: TRBJ1-6; v_gene: TRBV12-3/TRBV12-4; d_gene: TRBD1; CDR3aa: CASSSTGPGSPLHF; CDR3nt: TGTGCCAGCAGTTCGACAGGGCCCGGGTCACCCCTCCACTTT
abundance: -; j_gene: TRBJ2-7; v_gene: TRBV7-2; d_gene: -; CDR3aa: CASSLGAATSSYEQYF; CDR3nt: TGTGCCAGCAGCTTAGGGGCAGCGACGAGCTCCTACGAGCAGTACTTC
abundance: once; j_gene: TRBJ2-7; v_gene: TRBV29-1; d_gene: TRBD1; CDR3aa: CSVEGWTGTHEQYF; CDR3nt: TGCAGCGTTGAAGGTTGGACAGGGACCCACGAGCAGTACTTC
abundance: once; j_gene: TRBJ2-1; v_gene: TRBV2; d_gene: TRBD2; CDR3aa: CASSEARMIGLAGGRSYNEQFF; CDR3nt: TGTGCCAGCAGTGAAGCGCGAATGATTGGACTAGCGGGAGGGCGCTCCTACAATGAGCAGTTCTTC
abundance: few; j_gene: TRBJ2-1; v_gene: TRBV6-5; d_gene: TRBD2; CDR3aa: CASSYSLAGGPNNEQFF; CDR3nt: TGTGCCAGCAGTTACTCGCTAGCGGGAGGGCCGAACAATGAGCAGTTCTTC
abundance: few; j_gene: TRBJ1-2; v_gene: TRBV9; d_gene: TRBD1; CDR3aa: CASSVSDRGYGYTF; CDR3nt: TGTGCCAGCAGCGTAAGTGACAGGGGCTATGGCTACACCTTC
abundance: few; j_gene: TRBJ2-7; v_gene: TRBV7-9; d_gene: -; CDR3aa: CASSLALGGEQYF; CDR3nt: TGTGCCAGCAGCTTAGCTCTGGGCGGAGAGCAGTACTTC
abundance: -; j_gene: TRBJ2-1; v_gene: TRBV9; d_gene: -; CDR3aa: CASSVAPYDEQFF; CDR3nt: TGTGCCAGCAGCGTAGCCCCATACGATGAGCAGTTCTTC
abundance: few; j_gene: TRBJ2-3; v_gene: TRBV3-1; d_gene: TRBD2; CDR3aa: CASSPYVVAGIADTQYF; CDR3nt: TGTGCCAGCAGCCCTTACGTGGTAGCGGGGATTGCAGATACGCAGTATTTT
abundance: -; j_gene: TRBJ1-5; v_gene: TRBV3-1; d_gene: -; CDR3aa: CASSQGRAQPQHF; CDR3nt: TGTGCCAGCAGCCAAGGCAGGGCGCAGCCCCAGCATTTT
abundance: -; j_gene: TRBJ1-1; v_gene: TRBV20-1; d_gene: -; CDR3aa: CSASVRVGGTEAFF; CDR3nt: TGCAGTGCTAGTGTAAGGGTTGGAGGCACTGAAGCTTTCTTT
abundance: few; j_gene: TRBJ2-1; v_gene: TRBV7-3; d_gene: -; CDR3aa: CASSLMARGFEQFF; CDR3nt: TGTGCCAGCAGCTTAATGGCCCGAGGGTTTGAGCAGTTCTTC
abundance: -; j_gene: TRBJ2-3; v_gene: TRBV20-1; d_gene: TRBD2; CDR3aa: CSARDEGLAGTDTQYF; CDR3nt: TGCAGTGCTAGAGATGAAGGGTTAGCGGGTACAGATACGCAGTATTTT
abundance: -; j_gene: TRBJ2-7; v_gene: TRBV20-1; d_gene: -; CDR3aa: CSARDTAGSSYEQYF; CDR3nt: TGCAGTGCTAGAGATACTGCGGGATCGAGCTACGAGCAGTACTTC
abundance: -; j_gene: TRBJ1-3; v_gene: TRBV11-2; d_gene: TRBD1; CDR3aa: CASTLTGVAGNTIYF; CDR3nt: TGTGCCAGCACCCTCACAGGGGTAGCTGGAAACACCATATATTTT
abundance: -; j_gene: TRBJ2-7; v_gene: TRBV23-1; d_gene: -; CDR3aa: CASSWGLRYEQYF; CDR3nt: TGCGCCAGCAGTTGGGGATTGCGGTACGAGCAGTACTTC
abundance: -; j_gene: TRBJ1-3; v_gene: TRBV29-1; d_gene: -; CDR3aa: CSVGRGADTIYF; CDR3nt: TGCAGCGTCGGCCGGGGCGCGGACACCATATATTTT
abundance: -; j_gene: TRBJ2-5; v_gene: TRBV9; d_gene: -; CDR3aa: CASSVMGVRGETQYF; CDR3nt: TGTGCCAGCAGCGTAATGGGAGTCCGTGGAGAGACCCAGTACTTC
abundance: -; j_gene: TRBJ2-1; v_gene: TRBV29-1; d_gene: -; CDR3aa: CSVVAGSYNEQFF; CDR3nt: TGCAGCGTTGTGGCAGGCTCCTACAATGAGCAGTTCTTC
abundance: many; j_gene: TRBJ2-5; v_gene: TRBV29-1; d_gene: TRBD1; CDR3aa: CSAGTGGETQYF; CDR3nt: TGCAGTGCTGGGACAGGGGGAGAGACCCAGTACTTC
abundance: few; j_gene: TRBJ2-7; v_gene: TRBV5-1; d_gene: -; CDR3aa: CASSLGGAVESHEQYF; CDR3nt: TGCGCCAGCAGCTTGGGCGGGGCAGTGGAGTCCCACGAGCAGTACTTC
abundance: -; j_gene: TRBJ1-2; v_gene: TRBV20-1; d_gene: TRBD1; CDR3aa: CSARILTGVYGYTF; CDR3nt: TGCAGTGCTAGAATCCTTACAGGGGTATACGGCTACACCTTC
abundance: many; j_gene: TRBJ2-5; v_gene: TRBV5-1; d_gene: -; CDR3aa: CASSSAGIQETQYF; CDR3nt: TGCGCCAGCAGCTCCGCGGGGATCCAAGAGACCCAGTACTTC
abundance: few; j_gene: TRBJ2-7; v_gene: TRBV13; d_gene: -; CDR3aa: CASSESVVGDGEQYF; CDR3nt: TGTGCCAGCAGCGAATCGGTTGTGGGCGACGGCGAGCAGTACTTC
abundance: few; j_gene: TRBJ2-7; v_gene: TRBV20-1; d_gene: -; CDR3aa: CSAHHLRKSRDEQYF; CDR3nt: TGCAGTGCTCACCACCTGAGGAAATCTCGTGACGAGCAGTACTTC
abundance: few; j_gene: TRBJ2-1; v_gene: TRBV12-3/TRBV12-4; d_gene: TRBD1; CDR3aa: CASSRQGFSYNEQFF; CDR3nt: TGTGCCAGCAGCCGACAGGGGTTCTCCTACAATGAGCAGTTCTTC